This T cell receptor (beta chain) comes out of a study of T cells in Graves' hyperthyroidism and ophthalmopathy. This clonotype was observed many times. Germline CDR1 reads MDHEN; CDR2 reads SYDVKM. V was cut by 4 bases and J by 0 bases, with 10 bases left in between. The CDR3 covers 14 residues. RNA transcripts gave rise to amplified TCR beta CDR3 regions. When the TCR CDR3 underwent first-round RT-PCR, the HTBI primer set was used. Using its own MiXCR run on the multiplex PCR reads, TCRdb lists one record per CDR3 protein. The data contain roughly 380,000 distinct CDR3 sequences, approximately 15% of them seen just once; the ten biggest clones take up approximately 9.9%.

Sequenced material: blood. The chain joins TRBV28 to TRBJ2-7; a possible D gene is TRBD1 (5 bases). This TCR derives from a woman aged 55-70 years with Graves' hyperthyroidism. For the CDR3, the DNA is TGTGCCAGCAGTTCTACGGACACCTCCTACGAGCAGTACTTC. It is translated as CASSSTDTSYEQYF. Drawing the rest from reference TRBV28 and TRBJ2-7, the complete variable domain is DVKVTQSSRYLVKRTGEKVFLECVQDMDHENMFWYRQDPGLGLRLIYFSYDVKMKEKGDIPEGYSVSREKKERFSLILESASTNQTSMYLCASSSTDTSYEQYFGPGTRLTVT.